The text below deals with one T cell receptor (beta chain). CDR3 size: 13 residues. Trimming left V 2 bases short and J 6 bases short, with 11 bases between. Germline CDR1 is SGHTA and CDR2 is FQGNSA. This record comes from a study of blood T cell repertoires in COVID-19. Using immunoSEQ multiplex PCR, the repertoire was profiled, and TCRdb retains in-frame clones only, with some absent. In the table there are about 24,000 clones, about 89% of which are singletons. The sequencing input was peripheral blood. This chain uses TRBV7-2 with TRBJ2-7, with D possibly matching TRBD2 (5 bases). The clonotype originates from an older man with COVID-19, enrolled during active disease. CDR3 coding DNA: TGTGCCAGCAGCTTAATGGGAGCTGGCGAGCAGTACTTC. This translates into CASSLMGAGEQYF.